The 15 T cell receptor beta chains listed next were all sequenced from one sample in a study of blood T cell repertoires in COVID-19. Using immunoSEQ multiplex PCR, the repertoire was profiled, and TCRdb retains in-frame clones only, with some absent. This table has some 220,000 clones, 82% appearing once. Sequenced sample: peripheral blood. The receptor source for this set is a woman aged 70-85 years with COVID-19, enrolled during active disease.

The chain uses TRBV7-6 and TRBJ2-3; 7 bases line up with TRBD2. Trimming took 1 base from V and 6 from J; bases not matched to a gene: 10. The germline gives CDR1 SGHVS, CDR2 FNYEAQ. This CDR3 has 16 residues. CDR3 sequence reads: CASSLGSSGPRDTQYF. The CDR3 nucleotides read TGTGCCAGCAGCTTAGGTTCTAGCGGCCCCAGGGATACGCAGTATTTT.

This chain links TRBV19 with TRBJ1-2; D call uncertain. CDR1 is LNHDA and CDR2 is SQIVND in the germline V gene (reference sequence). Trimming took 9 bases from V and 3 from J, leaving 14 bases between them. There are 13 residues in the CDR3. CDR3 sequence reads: CASQRTRDYGYTF. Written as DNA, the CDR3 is TGTGCCAGCCAACGAACCCGGGACTATGGCTACACCTTC.

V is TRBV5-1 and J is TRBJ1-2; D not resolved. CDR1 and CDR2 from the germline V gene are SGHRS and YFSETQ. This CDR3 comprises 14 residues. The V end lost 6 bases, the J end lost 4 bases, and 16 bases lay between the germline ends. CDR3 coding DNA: TGCGCCAGCAAGGTCGGATTGGAGGGCTATGGCTACACCTTC. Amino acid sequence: CASKVGLEGYGYTF.

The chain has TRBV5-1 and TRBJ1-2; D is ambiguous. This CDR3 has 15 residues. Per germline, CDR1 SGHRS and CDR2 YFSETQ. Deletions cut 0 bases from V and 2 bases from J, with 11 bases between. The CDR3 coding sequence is TGCGCCAGCAGCTTGGAGGGAGGAGCCAACTATGGCTACACCTTC. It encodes CASSLEGGANYGYTF.

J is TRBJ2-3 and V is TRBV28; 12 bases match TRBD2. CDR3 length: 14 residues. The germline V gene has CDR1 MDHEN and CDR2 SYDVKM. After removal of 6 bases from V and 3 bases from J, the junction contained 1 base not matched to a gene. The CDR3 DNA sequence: TGTGCCAGCAGGGGGACTAGCGGGACAGATACGCAGTATTTT. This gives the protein CASRGTSGTDTQYF.

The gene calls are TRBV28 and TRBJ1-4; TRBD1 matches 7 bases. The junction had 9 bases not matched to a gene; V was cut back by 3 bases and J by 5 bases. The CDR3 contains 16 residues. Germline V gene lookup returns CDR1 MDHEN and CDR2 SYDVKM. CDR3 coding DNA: TGTGCCAGCAGTTTGAGTCCCCCGACAGGGAATGAAAAACTGTTTTTT. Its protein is CASSLSPPTGNEKLFF.

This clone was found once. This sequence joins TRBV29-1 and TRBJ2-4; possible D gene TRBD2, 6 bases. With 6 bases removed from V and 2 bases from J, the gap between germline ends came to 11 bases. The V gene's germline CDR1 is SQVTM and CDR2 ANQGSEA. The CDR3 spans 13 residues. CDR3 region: CSVAAGSKNIQYF. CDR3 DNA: TGCAGCGTCGCCGCGGGGTCCAAAAACATTCAGTACTTC.

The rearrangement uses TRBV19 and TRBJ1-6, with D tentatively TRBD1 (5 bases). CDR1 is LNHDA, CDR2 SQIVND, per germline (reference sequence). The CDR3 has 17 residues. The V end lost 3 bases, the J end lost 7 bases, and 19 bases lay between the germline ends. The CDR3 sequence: CASSIPSSQGGNSPLHF. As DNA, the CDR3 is TGTGCCAGTAGTATCCCCTCGTCCCAGGGAGGGAATTCACCCCTCCACTTT.

The CDR3 sequence is CATSFSTSGTYEQYF. CDR3 sequence (DNA): TGTGCCACCAGCTTTTCGACTAGCGGAACCTACGAGCAGTACTTC. The chain employs TRBV15 and TRBJ2-7; TRBD2 aligns across 9 bases. Germline CDR1 reads LNHNV; CDR2 reads YYDKDF (reference sequence). V gave up 5 bases and J gave up 2 bases; unmatched junction bases: 7. CDR3 length: 15 amino acids.

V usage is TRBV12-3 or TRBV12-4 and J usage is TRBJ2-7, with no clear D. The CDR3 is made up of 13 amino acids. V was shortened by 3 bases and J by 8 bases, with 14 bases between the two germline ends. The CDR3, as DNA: TGTGCCAGCAGTTTCCTAGGCAGTCAAAAGCAGTACTTC. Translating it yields CASSFLGSQKQYF.

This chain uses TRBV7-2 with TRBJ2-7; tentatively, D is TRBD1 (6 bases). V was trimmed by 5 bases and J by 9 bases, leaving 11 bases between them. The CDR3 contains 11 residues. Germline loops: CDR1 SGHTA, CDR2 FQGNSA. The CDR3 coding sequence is TGTGCCAGCAGCCCCGACAGGCGGCAGTACTTC. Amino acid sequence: CASSPDRRQYF.

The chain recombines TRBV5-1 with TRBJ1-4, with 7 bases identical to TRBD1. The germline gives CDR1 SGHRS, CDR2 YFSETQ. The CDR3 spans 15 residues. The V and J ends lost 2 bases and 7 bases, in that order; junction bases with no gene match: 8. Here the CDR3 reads CASSLTGAKGEKLFF. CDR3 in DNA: TGCGCCAGCAGCTTAACAGGGGCGAAGGGTGAAAAACTGTTTTTT.

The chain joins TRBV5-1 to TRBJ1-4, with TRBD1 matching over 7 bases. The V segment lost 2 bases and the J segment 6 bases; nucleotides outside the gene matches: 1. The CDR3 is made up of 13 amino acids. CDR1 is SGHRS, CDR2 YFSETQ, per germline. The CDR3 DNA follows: TGCGCCAGCAGCTTTACAGGGGATGAAAAACTGTTTTTT. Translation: CASSFTGDEKLFF.

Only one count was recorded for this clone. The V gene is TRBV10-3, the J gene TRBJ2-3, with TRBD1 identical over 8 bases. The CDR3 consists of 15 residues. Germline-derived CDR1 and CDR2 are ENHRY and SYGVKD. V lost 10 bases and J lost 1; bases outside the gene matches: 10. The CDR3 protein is CATLDRASRTDTQYF. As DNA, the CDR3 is TGTGCCACCTTGGACAGGGCATCGCGCACAGATACGCAGTATTTT.

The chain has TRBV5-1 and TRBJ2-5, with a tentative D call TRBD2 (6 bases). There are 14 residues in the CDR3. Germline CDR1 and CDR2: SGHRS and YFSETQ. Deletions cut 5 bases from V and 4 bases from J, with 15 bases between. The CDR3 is CASRAGPPGETQYF. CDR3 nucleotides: TGCGCCAGCAGGGCGGGACCTCCTGGAGAGACCCAGTACTTC.